This T cell receptor (beta chain) was recorded in a study of cytomegalovirus exposure and HLA in healthy donors. The primer mix had 60 Vbeta and 13 Jbeta primers. Using immunoSEQ multiplex PCR, the repertoire was profiled, and TCRdb retains in-frame clones only, with some absent. This repertoire shows more than 90,000 clones, 77% found once; its top ten account for around 5%. Germline loops: CDR1 GTSNPN, CDR2 SVGIG (reference sequence). With V trimmed by 8 bases and J by 8 bases, 6 bases remained unmatched. This CDR3 contains 12 residues. This rearrangement joins TRBV30 to TRBJ1-6; 7 bases map to TRBD1. Sequenced: PBMCs. The TCR was taken from a man aged 50 to 59 in good health and CMV-seropositive. The CDR3: CAGDSADSPLHF. CDR3 nucleotides: TGTGCCGGGGACAGCGCCGATTCACCCCTCCACTTT.